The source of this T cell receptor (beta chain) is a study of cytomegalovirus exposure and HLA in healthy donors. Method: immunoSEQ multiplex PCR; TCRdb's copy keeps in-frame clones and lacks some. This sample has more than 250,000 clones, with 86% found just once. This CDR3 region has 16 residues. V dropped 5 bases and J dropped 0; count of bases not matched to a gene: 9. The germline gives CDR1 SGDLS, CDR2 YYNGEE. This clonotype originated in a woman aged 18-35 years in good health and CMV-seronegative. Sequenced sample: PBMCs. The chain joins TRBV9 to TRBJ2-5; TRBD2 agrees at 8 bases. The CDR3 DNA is TGTGCCAGCAGTTCCTTCGCGGGAGGTCACCAAGAGACCCAGTACTTC. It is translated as CASSSFAGGHQETQYF.